Sequencing of this TCR beta chain was carried out in a study of blood T cell repertoires in COVID-19. Study context: Samples representing acute and convalescent COVID-19 were sourced from the United States, Italy and Spain. T cells, B-cell-depleted T cells, or PBMCs supplied cDNA or gDNA.

As originally analysed: Cell counts per sample came from amplifying reference gene primers. The repertoire was sequenced with immunoSEQ multiplex PCR; TCRdb's copy has only in-frame clones and lacks some. From that table come the V and J calls and clone size; the DNA was used to work out D and trimming. The sample lists 130,000 to 150,000 clones, 70% to 80% occurring once. The sequenced sample consisted of peripheral blood. This TCR derives from a man aged 60 to 75 with acute or convalescent COVID-19.

CDR3 sequence: CASSQLDRNTEAFF. In nucleotides, the CDR3 is TGTGCCAGCTCACAACTGGACAGGAACACTGAAGCTTTCTTT. The genes are TRBV18 and TRBJ1-1; D may be TRBD1 (6 bases). Germline V lookup: CDR1 KGHSH, CDR2 LQKENI. The CDR3 consists of 14 residues. V was cut by 4 bases and J by 1 base, with 10 bases left in between. Based on the CDR3 plus reference TRBV18 and TRBJ1-1, the full variable domain is NAGVMQNPRHLVRRRGQEARLRCSPMKGHSHVYWYRQLPEEGLKFMVYLQKENIIDESGMPKERFSAEFPKEGPSILRIQQVVRGDSAAYFCASSQLDRNTEAFFGQGTRLTVV.